The 26 T cell receptor beta chains in this list originate from one sample, sequenced in a study of CD8+ T cells in alopecia areata. Treatment reported: oral pan-JAK inhibitor, 5-10 mg twice daily. Extracted from the samples, RNA was reverse transcribed into cDNA to serve as the sequencing template. The repertoire was sequenced with immunoSEQ multiplex PCR; TCRdb's copy has only in-frame clones and lacks some. The table records roughly 150,000 clones, around 50% of them present only once. Sample: CD8+ T cells sorted from blood, taken at week 4, from a patient treated with tofacitinib. These receptors came from a human donor with alopecia areata.

V gene TRBV6-1 combines with J gene TRBJ2-1, with 10 bases lining up with TRBD2. The germline V gene encodes CDR1 MNHNS and CDR2 SASEGT. Losses at the gene ends were 3 bases for V and 13 bases for J; bases not matched to a gene: 12. This CDR3 is 15 amino acids long. CDR3 residues: CASSDSGGAYSRQFF. In DNA, the CDR3 is TGTGCCAGCAGTGACAGCGGGGGGGCGTATTCCCGACAGTTCTTC.

The V call is TRBV25-1, the J call TRBJ2-1, with TRBD1 matching 10 bases. Losses at the gene ends were 4 bases for V and 3 bases for J; bases not matched to a gene: 0. CDR3 length: 14 residues. The V gene's germline CDR1 is MGHDK and CDR2 SYGVNS. CDR3 sequence: CASSGTGGYNEQFF. The DNA of the CDR3 is TGTGCCAGCAGTGGGACAGGGGGCTACAATGAGCAGTTCTTC.

The chain uses TRBV9 and TRBJ2-5; the match to TRBD2 covers 8 bases. The CDR3 length is 16 residues. V gave up 1 base and J gave up 5 bases; unmatched junction bases: 10. Germline-derived CDR1 and CDR2 are SGDLS and YYNGEE. The CDR3 sequence: CASSVRERGPRETQYF. The CDR3 DNA follows: TGTGCCAGCAGCGTAAGGGAGCGGGGGCCCCGGGAGACCCAGTACTTC.

The chain employs TRBV7-9 and TRBJ1-2; D ambiguous. The V gene lost 4 bases and the J gene lost 2 bases, with 17 bases spanning the gap. Germline lookup yields CDR1 SEHNR and CDR2 FQNEAQ (reference sequence). There are 16 residues in the CDR3. The CDR3 DNA follows: TGTGCCAGCAGCTCCAGCCCATCGACACCAAACTATGGCTACACCTTC. This sequence encodes CASSSSPSTPNYGYTF. The full variable domain, its missing parts supplied by reference TRBV7-9 and TRBJ1-2, is DTGVSQNPRHKITKRGQNVTFRCDPISEHNRLYWYRQTLGQGPEFLTYFQNEAQLEKSRLLSDRFSAERPKGSFSTLEIQRTEQGDSAMYLCASSSSPSTPNYGYTFGSGTRLTVV.

J is TRBJ2-5 and V is TRBV6-5, with TRBD2 identical over 8 bases. The CDR3 runs 15 residues. Trimming removed 8 bases from V and 3 bases from J; junction bases left unmatched: 11. Germline CDR1 reads MNHEY; CDR2 reads SVGAGI. The CDR3 nucleotides are TGTGCCAGCGGGGGGCTAACTAGCGGTAAAGAGACCCAGTACTTC. It specifies CASGGLTSGKETQYF.

V gene TRBV5-1 combines with J gene TRBJ2-1; D may be TRBD1 (5 bases). Trimming removed 2 bases at V and 7 bases at J, with 10 bases between. The germline CDR1 and CDR2 sequences are SGHRS and YFSETQ. This CDR3 has 13 amino acids. The CDR3 nucleotides are TGCGCCAGCAGCTTTATCCACAGGAATGAGCAGTTCTTC. Translating gives CASSFIHRNEQFF.

The chain uses TRBV15 and TRBJ2-1; D not resolved. V gave up 0 bases and J gave up 8 bases, with 5 bases separating them. In germline, CDR1 is LNHNV, CDR2 YYDKDF (reference sequence). The CDR3 is 12 amino acids. The CDR3 coding sequence is TGTGCCACCAGCAGAGATCGGGATGAGCAGTTCTTC. As protein: CATSRDRDEQFF.

This clone was observed at least ten times. V gene TRBV10-2 combines with J gene TRBJ1-1; D gene ambiguous. The V end was cut by 3 bases, the J end by 8 bases, with 7 bases between. CDR1 and CDR2 (germline): WSHSY, SAAADI. CDR3 size: 11 residues. This chain's CDR3 is CASSDLGEAFF. CDR3 coding DNA: TGCGCCAGCAGTGATTTGGGGGAAGCTTTCTTT.

This clone has just a few counts. The chain couples TRBV10-3 to TRBJ2-3, with 7 bases matching TRBD1. The germline V gene encodes CDR1 ENHRY and CDR2 SYGVKD. Unmatched junction bases numbered 1, after V lost 6 bases and J lost 1 base. This CDR3 comprises 13 residues. CDR3 sequence reads: CAISQGGTDTQYF. The DNA of the CDR3 is TGTGCCATCAGCCAGGGGGGCACAGATACGCAGTATTTT.

The chain is built from TRBV20-1 and TRBJ2-3; D remains ambiguous. Germline CDR1 DFQATT, CDR2 SNEGSKA (reference sequence). This CDR3 region has 11 residues. V dropped 5 bases and J dropped 3 bases, with 6 bases sitting between them. CDR3 protein: CSASLTDTQYF. CDR3 sequence (DNA): TGCAGTGCTTCCCTTACAGATACGCAGTATTTT.

The rearrangement links TRBV2 to TRBJ1-2; 7 positions match TRBD1. The V segment lost 6 bases and the J segment 4 bases; nucleotides outside the gene matches: 8. Germline CDR1 and CDR2: SNHLY and FYNNEI. The CDR3 has 14 amino acids. CDR3 in DNA: TGTGCCAGCAGGGGAAGACAGGGAAGCTATGGCTACACCTTC. Translating it yields CASRGRQGSYGYTF.

This clone has just one count. CDR3 sequence (DNA): TGTGCCAGCAGCTTGGTAGAGAGGGAGATCTATGGCTACACCTTC. The encoded protein is CASSLVEREIYGYTF. This chain uses TRBV5-4 with TRBJ1-2, with D unresolved. Germline V gene sequence: CDR1 SGHNT, CDR2 YYREEE (reference sequence). V lost 0 bases and J 4 bases, leaving 13 bases between the germline ends. There are 15 residues in the CDR3.

The chain uses TRBV9 and TRBJ2-1; 9 positions match TRBD1. The CDR3 length is 14 residues. In germline, CDR1 is SGDLS, CDR2 YYNGEE. J was trimmed by 8 bases and V by 1 base; bases with no gene match: 4. CDR3: CASSVTGGSDEQFF. DNA of the CDR3: TGTGCCAGCAGCGTAACAGGGGGCTCTGATGAGCAGTTCTTC.

This sequence joins TRBV10-3 and TRBJ2-3, with TRBD2 matching over 9 bases. V shed 9 bases, J shed 4 bases, and the junction held 5 bases outside the gene matches. This CDR3 comprises 13 residues. Germline assignment: CDR1 ENHRY and CDR2 SYGVKD. CDR3 sequence: CAICSGGPDTQYF. CDR3 DNA sequence: TGTGCCATATGTAGCGGGGGCCCAGATACGCAGTATTTT.

This clone was seen only a few times. Its ends do not fully match the called genes, so a read error is possible. This chain links TRBV6-6 with TRBJ2-5; TRBD1 agrees at 8 bases. Germline lookup yields CDR1 MNHNY and CDR2 SVGAGI (reference sequence). The CDR3 covers 14 residues. The CDR3 bases are TGTGCCAGCACTTACGACAGGGGAGTAGAGACCCAGTACTTC. It specifies CASTYDRGVETQYF.

The V and J genes are TRBV27 and TRBJ2-1; D uncertain. Germline assignment: CDR1 MNHEY and CDR2 SMNVEV (reference sequence). The germline V and J ends were trimmed by 4 bases and 7 bases, with 5 bases remaining between them. This CDR3 contains 11 residues. The CDR3 DNA is TGTGCCAGCAGTTCTGGGAATGAGCAGTTCTTC. Its translation is CASSSGNEQFF.

The rearrangement joins TRBV15 to TRBJ1-5; D unclear. This CDR3 contains 14 residues. Trimming removed 6 bases at V and 4 bases at J, with 13 bases between. Germline V lookup: CDR1 LNHNV, CDR2 YYDKDF (reference sequence). Here the CDR3 reads CATRGGGENQPQHF. For the CDR3, the DNA is TGTGCCACCAGGGGTGGTGGAGAAAATCAGCCCCAGCATTTT.

This clone occurred a few times. The chain employs TRBV13 and TRBJ2-1; perhaps TRBD2 as D (5 bases). The germline V gene has CDR1 PRHDT and CDR2 FYEKMQ (reference sequence). The CDR3 loop spans 14 amino acids. Deletions cut 5 bases from V and 3 bases from J, with 11 bases between. CDR3 DNA sequence: TGTGCCAGCAGCCCCAGCGAGGGCTACAATGAGCAGTTCTTC. Its translation: CASSPSEGYNEQFF.

V is TRBV4-1 and J is TRBJ2-7; a weak D match, TRBD2 (5 bases). With 0 bases removed from V and 3 bases from J, the gap between germline ends came to 6 bases. CDR3 length equals 13 residues. The germline V gene encodes CDR1 MGHRA and CDR2 YSYEKL. CDR3 region: CASSQEGGYEQYF. CDR3 DNA: TGCGCCAGCAGCCAAGAAGGAGGCTACGAGCAGTACTTC.

This clone was recorded a few times. DNA for the CDR3: TGTGCCAGCAGCCAAGATCGATCACCCCTCCACTTT. It encodes CASSQDRSPLHF. The chain couples TRBV4-2 to TRBJ1-6; D unclear. The CDR3 contains 12 residues. Trimming pared 0 bases from V and 10 bases from J, leaving 4 bases between. Germline V CDR1 and CDR2: LGHNA, YNFKEQ.

This clone turned up a few times. The chain joins TRBV4-2 to TRBJ2-7; no firm D call. Germline V gene lookup returns CDR1 LGHNA and CDR2 YNFKEQ. The CDR3 loop spans 12 amino acids. Trimming stripped 4 bases from V and 2 bases from J, with 6 bases between. For the CDR3, the DNA is TGTGCCAGCAGCCCTTCTACCTACGAGCAGTACTTC. This gives the protein CASSPSTYEQYF.

The V call is TRBV16, the J call TRBJ1-2, with a possible D match to TRBD1 (6 bases). The CDR3 has 15 residues. Looked up from germline, CDR1 is KGHSY and CDR2 is FQNENV. Trimming took 2 bases from V and 4 from J, leaving 14 bases between them. The CDR3 DNA is TGTGCCAGCAGCCAAGGGCAGGGGTTAACCTATGGCTACACCTTC. It is translated as CASSQGQGLTYGYTF.

A few counts support this clone. The chain has TRBV7-9 and TRBJ1-5; no clear D. In germline, CDR1 is SEHNR, CDR2 FQNEAQ (reference sequence). The V gene lost 0 bases and the J gene lost 0 bases, with 6 bases spanning the gap. This CDR3 has 15 residues. The CDR3 nucleotides are TGTGCCAGCAGCTTAGCCGGTGATAGCAATCAGCCCCAGCATTTT. Translated: CASSLAGDSNQPQHF.

The genes are TRBV2 and TRBJ2-1; 10 nucleotides align to TRBD2. Germline V gene data show CDR1 as SNHLY and CDR2 as FYNNEI. Trimming cost V 6 bases and J 5 bases; bases outside gene matches: 4. The CDR3 consists of 14 residues. CDR3 bases: TGTGCCAGCAGGGCAGCGGGGGGGCACAATGAGCAGTTCTTC. Encoded protein: CASRAAGGHNEQFF.

The chain employs TRBV5-6 and TRBJ2-3; TRBD2 is a possible D gene (6 bases). Germline V gene sequence: CDR1 SGHDT, CDR2 YYEEEE. The CDR3 runs 14 residues. The V and J ends lost 0 bases and 2 bases respectively, with 7 bases between them. The CDR3 spells CASSLASDTDTQYF. The CDR3 DNA reads TGTGCCAGCAGCTTGGCTAGCGACACAGATACGCAGTATTTT.

The chain couples TRBV30 to TRBJ1-6, with D possibly being TRBD1 (5 bases). V gave up 3 bases and J gave up 8 bases, with 17 bases separating them. From germline, CDR1 is GTSNPN and CDR2 SVGIG (reference sequence). CDR3 length equals 15 residues. Here the CDR3 reads CAWRGRDFLDSPLHF. Written as DNA, the CDR3 is TGTGCCTGGAGGGGCCGGGACTTCCTAGATTCACCCCTCCACTTT.